These 6 T cell receptor beta chains were all obtained from the same sample, sequenced in a study of T-cell reconstitution after alpha-beta-depleted transplantation in children. Unique molecular identifiers were built into the TCRbeta library. TCRdb reprocessed the PCR reads via MiXCR and lists one record per CDR3 protein. The sample has 600,000 or so distinct CDR3 sequences, more than 20% seen once; the top ten hold about 14%. The material sequenced was PBMCs, mostly from graft donor cells, taken 360 days after TCRalphabeta/CD19-depleted stem cell transplant. Receptors originate from a boy under two years old who had a stem cell transplant for acute myeloid leukemia, so the T cells may come from the graft donor.

This chain connects TRBV12-3 or TRBV12-4 to TRBJ2-2; D is unresolved. CDR3 size: 12 residues. Trimming took off 7 bases at V and 3 bases at J, with 6 bases between the two ends. The CDR3 loop reads CASNLYTGELFF. CDR3 DNA sequence: TGTGCCAGCAACCTATACACCGGGGAGCTGTTTTTT.

This clonotype has a count of ten or more. The rearrangement joins TRBV29-1 to TRBJ1-1; weak D call: TRBD1 (6 bases). V lost 4 bases to trimming and J lost 7 bases, with 25 bases between them. The CDR3 covers 16 residues. CDR1 and CDR2 (germline): SQVTM, ANQGSEA. In nucleotides, the CDR3 is TGCAGCGTTGTCCCCCTTCGCCAGGGGACAAGAGGTGAAGCTTTCTTT. Translating it yields CSVVPLRQGTRGEAFF. Based on the CDR3 plus reference TRBV29-1 and TRBJ1-1, the full variable domain is SAVISQKPSRDICQRGTSLTIQCQVDSQVTMMFWYRQQPGQSLTLIATANQGSEATYESGFVIDKFPISRPNLTFSTLTVSNMSPEDSSIYLCSVVPLRQGTRGEAFFGQGTRLTVV.

This clonotype was seen many times. The chain combines TRBV7-8 with TRBJ2-1; TRBD2 aligns across 15 bases. Trimming cost V 5 bases and J 7 bases; bases outside gene matches: 9. CDR1 and CDR2 from the germline V gene are SGHVS and FQNEAQ. CDR3 length equals 17 residues. This chain's CDR3 is CASSRWTSGGAWNEQFF. CDR3 coding DNA: TGTGCCAGCAGCAGATGGACTAGCGGGGGGGCCTGGAATGAGCAGTTCTTC.

This clonotype was seen many times. The J gene is TRBJ2-1, the V gene TRBV12-3 or TRBV12-4, with D maybe TRBD2 (6 bases). The CDR3 is 15 amino acids. Trimming cost V 1 base and J 3 bases, with 10 bases left between them. DNA for the CDR3: TGTGCCAGCAGTTTAGAGGCGGGAAACTACAATGAGCAGTTCTTC. As protein: CASSLEAGNYNEQFF.

Only a few counts were recorded for this clonotype. CDR3 DNA sequence: TGCAGCGTTATTAGTTGGGGCACTGAAGCTTTCTTT. Translated, it gives CSVISWGTEAFF. This sequence joins TRBV29-1 and TRBJ1-1; D uncertain. The CDR3 spans 12 residues. V was trimmed by 5 bases and J by 4 bases, leaving 11 bases between them. Germline assignment: CDR1 SQVTM and CDR2 ANQGSEA.

There are a few counts of this clonotype. The rearrangement uses TRBV12-3 or TRBV12-4 and TRBJ1-5, with D unclear. V was shortened by 3 bases and J by 2 bases, with 8 bases between the two germline ends. The CDR3 is 14 amino acids. The CDR3 DNA is TGTGCCAGCAGTTTTAACGTCGGCAATCAGCCCCAGCATTTT. Protein sequence: CASSFNVGNQPQHF.